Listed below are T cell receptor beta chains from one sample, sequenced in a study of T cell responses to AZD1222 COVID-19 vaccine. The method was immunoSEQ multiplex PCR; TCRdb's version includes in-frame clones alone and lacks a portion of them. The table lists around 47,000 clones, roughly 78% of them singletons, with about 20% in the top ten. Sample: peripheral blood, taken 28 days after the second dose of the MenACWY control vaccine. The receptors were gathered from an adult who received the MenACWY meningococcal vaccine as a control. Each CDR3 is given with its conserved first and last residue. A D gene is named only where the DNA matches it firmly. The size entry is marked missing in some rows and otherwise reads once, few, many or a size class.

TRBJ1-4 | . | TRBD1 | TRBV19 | TGTGCCAGTAGGGGGACAGGTCATGCAACTAATGAAAAACTGTTTTTT | CASRGTGHATNEKLFF
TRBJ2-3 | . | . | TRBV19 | TGTGCCAGTAGCCCGAGGAGGGCAGATACGCAGTATTTT | CASSPRRADTQYF
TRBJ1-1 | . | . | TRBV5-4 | TGTGCCAGCAGCCCGAGGTCCTTGTCTGAAGCTTTCTTT | CASSPRSLSEAFF
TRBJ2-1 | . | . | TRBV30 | TGTGCCTGGAGTACTAGGGCTGGCGAGCAGTTCTTC | CAWSTRAGEQFF
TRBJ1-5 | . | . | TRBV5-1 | TGCGCCAGCAGCTTGGAATCCGGGGAACAGCCCCAGCATTTT | CASSLESGEQPQHF
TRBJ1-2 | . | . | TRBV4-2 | TGTGCCAGCAGCTTTAGTCAGGGGATAAAGGATGGCTACACCTTC | CASSFSQGIKDGYTF
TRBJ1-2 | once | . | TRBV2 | TGTGCCAGCAGCCCCCAAGGGGGGGGGCTGGGCTACACCTTC | CASSPQGGGLGYTF
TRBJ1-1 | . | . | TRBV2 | TGTGCCAGCGCCGTGGGAATGAACACTGAAGCTTTCTTT | CASAVGMNTEAFF
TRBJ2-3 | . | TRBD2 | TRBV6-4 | TGTGCCAGCAGTGACTCGGCGGGGGGGAGCACAGATACGCAGTATTTT | CASSDSAGGSTDTQYF
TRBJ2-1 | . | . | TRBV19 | TGTGCCAGTACCCCACCCAGGAGGGGGAGCTCCTACAATGAGCAGTTCTTC | CASTPPRRGSSYNEQFF
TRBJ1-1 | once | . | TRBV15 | TGTGCCACCAGCAGAGATGCGGGGACTGAAGCTTTCTTT | CATSRDAGTEAFF
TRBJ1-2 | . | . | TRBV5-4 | TGTGCCAGCAGCTCTTCCGGTAGACAAATCTATGGCTACACCTTC | CASSSSGRQIYGYTF
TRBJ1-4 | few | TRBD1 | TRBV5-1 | TGCGCCAGCAGCTTATCCGGGACAGACAATGAAAAACTGTTTTTT | CASSLSGTDNEKLFF
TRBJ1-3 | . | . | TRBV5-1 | TGCGCCAGCAGCCCCCGAGGCACAGCGGGACCCTCCTCTGGAAACACCATATATTTT | CASSPRGTAGPSSGNTIYF
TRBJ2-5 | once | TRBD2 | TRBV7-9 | TGTGCCAGCAGCGGGACTAGCGGGAGAGCAGAGACCCAGTACTTC | CASSGTSGRAETQYF
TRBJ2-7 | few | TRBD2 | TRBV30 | TGTGCCTGGAGTAGGGCGGGAGGGGCCTACGAGCAGTACTTC | CAWSRAGGAYEQYF
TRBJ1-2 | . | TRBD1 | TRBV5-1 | TGCGCCAGCAGCCCGGGCCAGGGGGTCGGCGGCTACACCTTC | CASSPGQGVGGYTF
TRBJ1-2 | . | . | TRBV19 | TGTGCCAGTAGTCGGGGGAACTATGGCTACACCTTC | CASSRGNYGYTF
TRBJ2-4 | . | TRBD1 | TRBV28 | TGTGCCAGCAGCTCGGACAGGGGCTCGTGGGCCAAAAACATTCAGTACTTC | CASSSDRGSWAKNIQYF
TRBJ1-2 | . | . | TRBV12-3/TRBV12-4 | TGTGCCAGCAGTCCGGGACACCTCTATGGCTACACCTTC | CASSPGHLYGYTF
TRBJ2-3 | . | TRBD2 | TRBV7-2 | TGTGCCAGCAGCTTACTAGCGGGAGGCCCAGGGAACACAGATACGCAGTATTTT | CASSLLAGGPGNTDTQYF
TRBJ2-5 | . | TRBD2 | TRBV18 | TGTGCCAGCTCACCACTAGGCCTAGCGGGGTCCCAAGAGACCCAGTACTTC | CASSPLGLAGSQETQYF
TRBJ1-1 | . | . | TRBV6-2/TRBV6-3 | TGTGCCAGCAGTCACAGGGTTTCTGACGAAGCTTTCTTT | CASSHRVSDEAFF
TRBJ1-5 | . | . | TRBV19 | TGTGCCAGTAGTCCCGGAGGAAGTTTCAATCAGCCCCAGCATTTT | CASSPGGSFNQPQHF
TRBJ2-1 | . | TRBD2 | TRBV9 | TGTGCCAGCAGCGTGTCGACCACTAGCGGGAGGGCCTACAATGAGCAGTTCTTC | CASSVSTTSGRAYNEQFF
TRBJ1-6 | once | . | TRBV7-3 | TGTGCCAGCAGCCTCGGGAAGCCCGTGGTTGTGTGGCACTTT | CASSLGKPVVVWHF
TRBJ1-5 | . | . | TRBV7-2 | TGTGCCAGCAGCTTAGTACCTGGGGGAATAGGCAATCAGCCCCAGCATTTT | CASSLVPGGIGNQPQHF
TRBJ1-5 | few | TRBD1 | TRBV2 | TGTGCCAGCAATTATCACATCGGACAGGCAAATCAGCCCCAGCATTTT | CASNYHIGQANQPQHF
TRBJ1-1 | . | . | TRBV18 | TGTGCCAGCTCCCCCTCCCAGGGCGCTGAAGCTTTCTTT | CASSPSQGAEAFF
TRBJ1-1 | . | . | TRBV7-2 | TGTGCCAGCAGCTCACAGGGATTCCTGAACACTGAAGCTTTCTTT | CASSSQGFLNTEAFF
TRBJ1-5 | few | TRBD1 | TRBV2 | TGTGCCAGCAGGCCGACAGGGTCTACGTCTAATCAGCCCCAGCATTTT | CASRPTGSTSNQPQHF
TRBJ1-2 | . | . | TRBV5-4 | TGTGCCAGCAGCTTGGCTGGTGGCAGGGGCGCTTCTAACTATGGCTACACCTTC | CASSLAGGRGASNYGYTF
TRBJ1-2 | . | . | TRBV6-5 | TGTGCCAGCAGTCCCGCGGGGAATAACTATGGCTACACCTTC | CASSPAGNNYGYTF
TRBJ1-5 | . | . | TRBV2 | TGTGCCAGCAGTTGGGAGACGAACAATCAGCCCCAGCATTTT | CASSWETNNQPQHF
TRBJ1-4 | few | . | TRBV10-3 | TGTGCCATCAAGGCAGGGACCAATGAAAAACTGTTTTTT | CAIKAGTNEKLFF
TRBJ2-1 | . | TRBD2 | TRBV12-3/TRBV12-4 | TGTGCCAGCCTAGCGGGAGTTCACAATGAGCAGTTCTTC | CASLAGVHNEQFF
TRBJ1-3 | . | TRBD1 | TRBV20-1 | TGCAGTGCTAGTCAGGGGGCTTCTGGAAACACCATATATTTT | CSASQGASGNTIYF
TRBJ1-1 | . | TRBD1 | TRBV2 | TGTGCCAGCAGCCCCGGACAGGGGGCGCGTTGGGGCGGTGAAGCTTTCTTT | CASSPGQGARWGGEAFF
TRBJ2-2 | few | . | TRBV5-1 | TGCGCCAGCAGCTTGAACCAGTACACCGGGGAGCTGTTTTTT | CASSLNQYTGELFF
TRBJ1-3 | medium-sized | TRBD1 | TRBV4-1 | TGCGCCAGCAGCCAAGACAGGGGGCCTTTGAACACCATATATTTT | CASSQDRGPLNTIYF
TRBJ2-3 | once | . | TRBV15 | TGTGCCACCAGCAGTCCCGCCGGGTGGTACACAGATACGCAGTATTTT | CATSSPAGWYTDTQYF
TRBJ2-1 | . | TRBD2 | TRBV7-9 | TGTGCCCCCGGTCCCCGGCGGGAGGGGAGGTACAATGAGCAGTTCTTC | CAPGPRREGRYNEQFF
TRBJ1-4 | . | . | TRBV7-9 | TGTGCCAGCAGCTTATCTAGGGGAGGAGAAAAACTGTTTTTT | CASSLSRGGEKLFF
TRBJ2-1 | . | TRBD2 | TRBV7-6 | TGTGCCAGCAGCTTCTCGCCTAGCGGGAGGGCCGGTGAGCAGTTCTTC | CASSFSPSGRAGEQFF
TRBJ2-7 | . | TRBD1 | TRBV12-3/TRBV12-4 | TGTGCCAGCAGGCGGACAGGGGCGGGGGAGCAGTACTTC | CASRRTGAGEQYF
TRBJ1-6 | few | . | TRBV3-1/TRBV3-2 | TGTGCCAGCAGCCAAGGGGTTTCGGGGGCCCGGTCACCCCTCCACTTT | CASSQGVSGARSPLHF
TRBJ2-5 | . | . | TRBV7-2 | TGTGCCAGCAGCTACCGGGCCCAAGAGACCCAGTACTTC | CASSYRAQETQYF
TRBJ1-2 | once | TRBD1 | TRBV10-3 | TGTGCCATCAGTGCGGATCGGACAGGGGGTGGCTACACCTTC | CAISADRTGGGYTF
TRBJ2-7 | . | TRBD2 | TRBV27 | TGTGCCAGCAGTACCGGGGGGACTCTATACTACGAGCAGTACTTC | CASSTGGTLYYEQYF
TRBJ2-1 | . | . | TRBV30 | TGTGCCTGGAGTGTGAGCCAGATTGAGCAGTTCTTC | CAWSVSQIEQFF
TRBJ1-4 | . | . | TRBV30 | TGTGCCTGGAGGGGGGGAAGCGAAAAACTGTTTTTT | CAWRGGSEKLFF
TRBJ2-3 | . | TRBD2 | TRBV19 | TGTGCCAGTAGTCCAAGTGGACTAGCAAGCACAGATACGCAGTATTTT | CASSPSGLASTDTQYF
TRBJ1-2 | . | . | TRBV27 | TGTGCCAGCAGGGGAAGTAAGGATGGGGTTGGTAACTATGGCTACACCTTC | CASRGSKDGVGNYGYTF
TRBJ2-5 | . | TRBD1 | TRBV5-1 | TGCGCCAGCAGCCCCGTGGACAGGGGGCGAGAGACCCAGTACTTC | CASSPVDRGRETQYF
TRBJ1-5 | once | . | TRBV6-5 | TGTGCCAGCAAGTCGACAAGTGGCAATCAGCCCCAGCATTTT | CASKSTSGNQPQHF
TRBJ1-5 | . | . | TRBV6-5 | TGTGCCAGCAGCGGACGAAACAATCAGCCCCAGCATTTT | CASSGRNNQPQHF
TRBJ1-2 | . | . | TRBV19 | TGTGCCAGTAGCCGAGGAGCTAACTATGGCTACACCTTC | CASSRGANYGYTF
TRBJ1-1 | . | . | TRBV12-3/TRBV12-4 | TGTGCCAGCAGAGCCGGCGGTGAAGCTTTCTTT | CASRAGGEAFF
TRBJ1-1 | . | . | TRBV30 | TGTGCCTTGGACCTCGGATCAAGGAACACTGAAGCTTTCTTT | CALDLGSRNTEAFF
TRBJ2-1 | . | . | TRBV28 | TGTGCCAGCAGTTTATTGAGAGATGAGCAGTTCTTC | CASSLLRDEQFF